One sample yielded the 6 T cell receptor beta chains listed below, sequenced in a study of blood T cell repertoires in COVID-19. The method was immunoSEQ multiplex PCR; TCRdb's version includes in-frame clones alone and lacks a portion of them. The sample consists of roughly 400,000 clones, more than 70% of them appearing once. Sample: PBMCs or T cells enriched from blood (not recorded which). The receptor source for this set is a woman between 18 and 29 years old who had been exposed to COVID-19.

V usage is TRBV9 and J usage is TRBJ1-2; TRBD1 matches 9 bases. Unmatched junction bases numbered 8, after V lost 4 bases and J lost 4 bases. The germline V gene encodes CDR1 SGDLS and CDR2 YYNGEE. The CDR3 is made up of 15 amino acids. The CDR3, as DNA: TGTGCCAGCAGCCCGGGGGACAGGGCGGGCTATGGCTACACCTTC. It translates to CASSPGDRAGYGYTF.

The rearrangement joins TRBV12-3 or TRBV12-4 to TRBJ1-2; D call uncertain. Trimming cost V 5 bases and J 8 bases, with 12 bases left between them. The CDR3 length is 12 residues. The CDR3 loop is CASSPGGIGYTF. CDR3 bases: TGTGCCAGCAGTCCCGGAGGGATAGGCTACACCTTC.

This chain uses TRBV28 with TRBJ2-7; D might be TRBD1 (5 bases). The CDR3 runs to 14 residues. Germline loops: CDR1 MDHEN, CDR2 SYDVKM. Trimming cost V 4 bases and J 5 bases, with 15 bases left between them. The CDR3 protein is CASSSLGHVDEQYF. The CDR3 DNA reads TGTGCCAGCAGTTCCCTCGGACACGTTGACGAGCAGTACTTC.

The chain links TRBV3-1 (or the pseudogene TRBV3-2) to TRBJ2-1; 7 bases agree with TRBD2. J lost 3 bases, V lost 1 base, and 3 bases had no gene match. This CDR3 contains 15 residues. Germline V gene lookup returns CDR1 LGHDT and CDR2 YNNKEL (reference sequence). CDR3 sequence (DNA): TGTGCCAGCAGCCAAGGGGGCGGGGGCTACAATGAGCAGTTCTTC. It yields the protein CASSQGGGGYNEQFF.

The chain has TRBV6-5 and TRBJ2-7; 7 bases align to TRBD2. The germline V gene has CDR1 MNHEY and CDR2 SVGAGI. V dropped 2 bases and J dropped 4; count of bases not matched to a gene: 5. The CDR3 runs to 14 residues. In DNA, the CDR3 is TGTGCCAGCAGTTACGGGGCCGGGGGGTACGAGCAGTACTTC. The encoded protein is CASSYGAGGYEQYF.

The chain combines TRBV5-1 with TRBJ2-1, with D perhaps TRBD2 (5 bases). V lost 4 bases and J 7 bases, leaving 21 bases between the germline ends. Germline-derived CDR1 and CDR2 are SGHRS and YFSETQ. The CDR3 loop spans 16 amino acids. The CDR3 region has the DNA TGCGCCAGCAGCCGGGGAGCAGTTATGTTGCGGAATGAGCAGTTCTTC. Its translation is CASSRGAVMLRNEQFF.